This is a list of T cell receptor beta chains from one sample in a study of Ad26.COV2.S vaccination and SARS-CoV-2 variants. Profiled with immunoSEQ multiplex PCR; TCRdb holds only in-frame clones, not every one. The sample shows around 300,000 clones, 90% of them seen only once. The sequences come from peripheral blood, collected in a trial of Ad26.COV2.S vaccine versus placebo. The receptor source for this set is a person aged 18 to 59 who received the Ad26.COV2.S COVID-19 vaccine or a placebo. Both conserved end residues are part of each CDR3. Fields, in order: D gene, V gene, CDR3 length, clone size, J gene, CDR3 DNA, CDR3 protein. D genes are given only for firm matches. The size of a clone is reported for some rows only, either as once, few or many, or as a class for expanded clones.

-	TRBV19	15	-	TRBJ1-3	TGTGCCAGTACGAATGGCGGTAGCTCTGGAAACACCATATATTTT	CASTNGGSSGNTIYF
-	TRBV19	16	once	TRBJ2-1	TGTGCCAGTAGTAGTGCAGGAGGGAGGAGGAGCAATGAGCAGTTCTTC	CASSSAGGRRSNEQFF
-	TRBV6-2/TRBV6-3	16	-	TRBJ2-3	TGTGCCAGCAGTCATCGTCGGCTAGCACTCACAGATACGCAGTATTTT	CASSHRRLALTDTQYF
TRBD2	TRBV20-1	16	-	TRBJ2-7	TGCAGTGCTAGTGGTTCCCCGGGACTAGCGTCAATTGAGCAGTACTTC	CSASGSPGLASIEQYF
-	TRBV6-2/TRBV6-3	15	-	TRBJ2-7	TGTGCCAGCAGTCCATCGAGGGGGATTCACTACGAGCAGTACTTC	CASSPSRGIHYEQYF
-	TRBV14	16	-	TRBJ1-3	TGTGCCAGCAGCCCATGGGCCAGTTTGGCTGGAAACACCATATATTTT	CASSPWASLAGNTIYF
-	TRBV7-2	14	-	TRBJ2-7	TGTGCCAGCAGTTACCTGGACGGGGCCTACGAGCAGTACTTC	CASSYLDGAYEQYF
-	TRBV5-6	14	-	TRBJ1-1	TGTGCCAGCAGCTTGGGGGCCGGTAACACTGAAGCTTTCTTT	CASSLGAGNTEAFF
-	TRBV29-1	12	-	TRBJ1-2	TGCAGCGTAGTCCTAACCAGGGGTGGCTACACCTTC	CSVVLTRGGYTF
-	TRBV25-1	17	-	TRBJ1-4	TGTGCCAGCAGTGAAGGGGTTACATTAACAACTAATGAAAAACTGTTTTTT	CASSEGVTLTTNEKLFF
-	TRBV9	14	-	TRBJ1-1	TGTGCCAGCAGCGTAGATAGGTGGGCCGCAGAAGCTTTCTTT	CASSVDRWAAEAFF
-	TRBV7-9	14	once	TRBJ2-1	TGTGCCAGCAGCCCGGGCTATCTCTACAATGAGCAGTTCTTC	CASSPGYLYNEQFF
-	TRBV7-2	13	-	TRBJ2-3	TGTGCCAGCAGCTTCCAGGAAGGAGATACGCAGTATTTT	CASSFQEGDTQYF
-	TRBV3-1/TRBV3-2	11	-	TRBJ2-1	TGTGCCAGCAGCCATAGTTCGGCTGAGTTCTTC	CASSHSSAEFF
-	TRBV28	14	-	TRBJ1-2	TGTGCCAGCAGTTTATCCGGCAGGGTCTATGGCTACACCTTC	CASSLSGRVYGYTF
TRBD2	TRBV27	18	-	TRBJ2-1	TGTGCCAGCAGTTTATCGGTGGGCCTAGCGGGCTCCTACAATGAGCAGTTCTTC	CASSLSVGLAGSYNEQFF
-	TRBV7-2	14	-	TRBJ1-1	TGTGCCAGCAGCTCCGTCTACGGCAGCTCTGAAGCTTTCTTT	CASSSVYGSSEAFF
-	TRBV30	10	-	TRBJ1-1	TGTGCCCAGGGTTGCACTGAAGCTTTCTTT	CAQGCTEAFF
TRBD1	TRBV6-5	14	few	TRBJ2-7	TGTGCCAGCAGCGACAGGGGGGGGAGATACGAGCAGTACTTC	CASSDRGGRYEQYF